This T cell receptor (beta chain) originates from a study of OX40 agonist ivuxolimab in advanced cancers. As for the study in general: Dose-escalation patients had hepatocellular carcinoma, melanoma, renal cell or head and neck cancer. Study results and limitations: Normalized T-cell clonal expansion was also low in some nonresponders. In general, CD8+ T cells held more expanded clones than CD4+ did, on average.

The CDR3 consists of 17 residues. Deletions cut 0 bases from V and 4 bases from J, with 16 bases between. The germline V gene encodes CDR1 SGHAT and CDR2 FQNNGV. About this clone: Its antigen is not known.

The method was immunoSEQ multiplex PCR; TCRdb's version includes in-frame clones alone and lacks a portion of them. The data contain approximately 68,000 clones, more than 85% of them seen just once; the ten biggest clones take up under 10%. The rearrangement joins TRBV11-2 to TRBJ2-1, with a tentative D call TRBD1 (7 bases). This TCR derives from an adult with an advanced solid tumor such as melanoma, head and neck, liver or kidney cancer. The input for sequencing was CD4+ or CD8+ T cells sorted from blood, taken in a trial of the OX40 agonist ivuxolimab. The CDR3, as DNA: TGTGCCAGCAGCTTAGAATGGGGCAGGGGGGAATACAATGAGCAGTTCTTC. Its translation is CASSLEWGRGEYNEQFF.